Each of the 18 T cell receptor beta chains below was sequenced from the same sample in a study of T-cell memory formation after mild COVID-19. In TCRdb, the 5' RACE reads were re-called with MiXCR into one record per CDR3 protein. This table has around 320,000 distinct CDR3 sequences, approximately 29% appearing once. Sequenced material: PBMCs or a T cell subset sorted from them (not recorded which). All receptors derive from an adult woman who had mild COVID-19 (a few samples of this study predate the infection). Cell type and time point are not known.

The chain links TRBV29-1 to TRBJ2-3; no definite D call. V was cut by 0 bases and J by 2 bases, with 3 bases left in between. The CDR3 is 12 amino acids. CDR1 is SQVTM and CDR2 is ANQGSEA in the germline V gene. The CDR3 DNA reads as TGCAGCGTTGAAGACTCCACAGATACGCAGTATTTT. This translates into CSVEDSTDTQYF.

The chain has TRBV7-2 and TRBJ2-7, with unresolved D. CDR3 length: 12 residues. V lost 1 base and J lost 3, with 4 bases in between. Germline lookup yields CDR1 SGHTA and CDR2 FQGNSA. The CDR3 region is CASSLDDYEQYF. The DNA of the CDR3 is TGTGCCAGCAGCTTAGATGACTACGAGCAGTACTTC.

The chain employs TRBV7-8 and TRBJ2-3; D is perhaps TRBD1 (6 bases). CDR3 size: 17 residues. CDR1 SGHVS and CDR2 FQNEAQ come from the germline V gene. The V gene lost 1 base and the J gene lost 0 bases, with 14 bases spanning the gap. This CDR3 reads CASSLEPTGKSTDTQYF. CDR3 coding DNA: TGTGCCAGCAGCTTAGAGCCTACAGGGAAGAGCACAGATACGCAGTATTTT. Full variable domain (rest looked up from reference TRBV7-8 and TRBJ2-3): GAGVSQSPRYKVAKRGQDVALRCDPISGHVSLFWYQQALGQGPEFLTYFQNEAQLDKSGLPSDRFFAERPEGSVSTLKIQRTQQEDSAVYLCASSLEPTGKSTDTQYFGPGTRLTVL.

The chain employs TRBV6-6 and TRBJ1-2, with 8 positions matching TRBD1. V lost 7 bases to trimming and J lost 4 bases; unmatched junction nucleotides: 8. The CDR3 runs 14 residues. From germline, CDR1 is MNHNY and CDR2 SVGAGI (reference sequence). The CDR3 spells CASNQGTGGYGYTF. The CDR3 DNA sequence: TGTGCCAGCAATCAGGGTACAGGGGGCTATGGCTACACCTTC.

The chain is built from TRBV24-1 and TRBJ2-5; D remains ambiguous. Germline assignment: CDR1 KGHDR and CDR2 SFDVKD. V lost 9 bases and J 7 bases, leaving 11 bases between the germline ends. The CDR3 is 11 residues long. CDR3 DNA: TGTGCCACCGAAATGACCGGGACCCAGTACTTC. It is translated as CATEMTGTQYF.

The V and J genes are TRBV5-6 and TRBJ2-7, with D possibly called TRBD1 or TRBD2 (5 bases each). Germline lookup yields CDR1 SGHDT and CDR2 YYEEEE. The CDR3 has 14 amino acids. With 2 bases removed from V and 4 bases from J, the gap between germline ends came to 13 bases. The CDR3: CASSFGTAPYEQYF. The CDR3 DNA follows: TGTGCCAGCAGCTTTGGGACGGCACCGTACGAGCAGTACTTC.

This clonotype was detected many times. The chain joins TRBV5-1 to TRBJ2-2, with D uncertain. The germline V gene encodes CDR1 SGHRS and CDR2 YFSETQ. The CDR3 extends over 13 amino acids. V was cut by 2 bases and J by 6 bases, with 8 bases left in between. The DNA for the CDR3 is TGCGCCAGCAGCTTATCAGGAGCCGGGGAGCTGTTTTTT. Its translation is CASSLSGAGELFF.

This clonotype was detected a few times. The chain uses TRBV5-1 and TRBJ1-1; 9 bases line up with TRBD1. The J segment lost 1 base and the V segment lost 7 bases, leaving 8 bases of the junction unmatched. Per the germline V gene, CDR1 is SGHRS and CDR2 is YFSETQ. The CDR3 length is 15 residues. CDR3 loop: CASYQPGQGNTEAFF. DNA of the CDR3: TGCGCCAGCTACCAACCGGGACAGGGGAACACTGAAGCTTTCTTT.

The CDR3 is CASGFIHEQFF. As DNA, the CDR3 is TGTGCTAGTGGTTTTATCCATGAGCAGTTCTTC. The rearrangement uses TRBV12-5 and TRBJ2-1; D is uncertain. This CDR3 has 11 amino acids. The V gene lost 3 bases and the J gene lost 8 bases, with 5 bases spanning the gap. Per germline, CDR1 LGHNT and CDR2 FRNRAP.

This clonotype has more than one count but fewer than ten. The chain has TRBV4-1 and TRBJ2-1, with 7 bases that match TRBD2. J was trimmed by 10 bases and V by 2 bases; bases with no gene match: 5. CDR3 size: 13 residues. Germline V CDR1 and CDR2: MGHRA, YSYEKL. This chain's CDR3 is CASSQRTSEEQFF. The CDR3 region has the DNA TGCGCCAGCAGCCAACGGACTAGTGAGGAGCAGTTCTTC.

The V and J genes are TRBV29-1 and TRBJ2-1; unclear D gene. Trimming took off 7 bases at V and 5 bases at J, with 9 bases between the two ends. Germline CDR1 SQVTM, CDR2 ANQGSEA. This CDR3 is 11 amino acids long. CDR3 residues: CSGRAHNEQFF. In DNA, the CDR3 is TGCAGCGGCCGGGCCCACAATGAGCAGTTCTTC.

This clonotype was observed once. V usage is TRBV5-1 and J usage is TRBJ2-7; 7 bases map to TRBD2. The V segment lost 0 bases and the J segment 5 bases; nucleotides outside the gene matches: 26. The germline CDR1 and CDR2 sequences are SGHRS and YFSETQ. The length of the CDR3 is 21 residues. CDR3: CASSLDDGWLRTTPREDEQYF. The DNA of the CDR3 is TGCGCCAGCAGCTTGGATGATGGGTGGCTGCGGACTACCCCTCGGGAGGACGAGCAGTACTTC.

This clonotype has only a few counts. This chain uses TRBV11-2 with TRBJ2-4, with TRBD2 matching over 7 bases. The CDR3 runs to 17 residues. Germline CDR1 and CDR2: SGHAT and FQNNGV. The junction had 9 bases not matched to a gene; V was cut back by 0 bases and J by 4 bases. The CDR3 DNA is TGTGCCAGCAGCTTAGATTTGGCTAGCGGCACAAAAAACATTCAGTACTTC. It encodes CASSLDLASGTKNIQYF.

In its sample, this clonotype was seen a few times. J is TRBJ2-3 and V is TRBV27; unclear D gene. Trimming shortened V by 7 bases and J by 0 bases, and 14 bases separated the two germline ends. CDR3 length: 15 amino acids. CDR1 is MNHEY and CDR2 is SMNVEV in the germline V gene (reference sequence). The CDR3 region is CASTPKPVSTDTQYF. In DNA form, the CDR3 reads TGTGCCAGCACCCCAAAACCGGTTAGCACAGATACGCAGTATTTT.

The rearrangement uses TRBV12-3 or TRBV12-4 and TRBJ2-2; D tentatively fits TRBD1 or TRBD2 (5 bases each). Trimming shortened V by 1 base and J by 9 bases, and 9 bases separated the two germline ends. The CDR3 spans 13 residues. CDR3 bases: TGTGCCAGCAGTTTAGGAGGGGTGAGGGAGCTGTTTTTT. This translates into CASSLGGVRELFF.

The rearrangement links TRBV20-1 to TRBJ2-7, with a tentative D call TRBD2 (6 bases). Germline-derived CDR1 and CDR2 are DFQATT and SNEGSKA (reference sequence). CDR3 size: 14 residues. The V gene lost 1 base and the J gene lost 2 bases, with 12 bases spanning the gap. CDR3 amino acids: CSARGAGRPYEQYF. CDR3 DNA: TGCAGTGCTAGAGGGGCGGGGAGACCCTACGAGCAGTACTTC.

This clonotype has a handful of counts. The CDR3 bases are TGTGCCAGCGTTTACGAGCCTTCTGGGGCCAACGTCCTGACTTTC. Its translation is CASVYEPSGANVLTF. V and J are TRBV12-3 or TRBV12-4 and TRBJ2-6; D unclear. V shed 8 bases and J shed 1 base, with 12 bases lying between them. This CDR3 has 15 amino acids.

CDR3 DNA: TGTGCCAGCAGGGGGAGGGGTCAGCCCCAGCATTTT. It yields the protein CASRGRGQPQHF. The gene calls are TRBV9 and TRBJ1-5; a weak D match, TRBD1 (5 bases). Between the trimmed V and J ends, which lost 5 bases and 6 bases, there was a span of 9 bases. Germline V CDR1 and CDR2: SGDLS, YYNGEE. The CDR3 totals 12 residues.